A single sample is the source of the 8 T cell receptor beta chains below, sequenced in a study of T cell responses to AZD1222 COVID-19 vaccine. Only in-frame clones appear in the TCRdb table, and some are missing; sequencing was by immunoSEQ multiplex PCR. This table holds over 100,000 clones, around 83% found once. The source was peripheral blood, collected on day 0 of AZD1222 vaccination. Receptor source: an adult in good health.

In DNA, the CDR3 is TGTGCCAGCAGCCCCAATGTGAGCAAAAACTATGGCTACACCTTC. Protein sequence: CASSPNVSKNYGYTF. The chain is built from TRBV7-2 and TRBJ1-2; the D is unclear. The CDR3 is 15 residues long. Germline CDR1 reads SGHTA; CDR2 reads FQGNSA. Trimming left V 5 bases short and J 2 bases short, with 15 bases between.

The chain joins TRBV19 to TRBJ2-2; 9 bases line up with TRBD1. Germline CDR1 is LNHDA and CDR2 is SQIVND (reference sequence). The CDR3 extends over 16 amino acids. V lost 3 bases to trimming and J lost 4 bases; unmatched junction nucleotides: 6. CDR3 coding DNA: TGTGCCAGTAGTATTGACAGGGGGTTGGTCACCGGGGAGCTGTTTTTT. Protein: CASSIDRGLVTGELFF.

V is TRBV9 and J is TRBJ2-7, with TRBD2 matching over 7 bases. The CDR3 totals 16 residues. V shed 4 bases and J 4 bases; nucleotides not matched to a gene: 14. Germline V lookup: CDR1 SGDLS, CDR2 YYNGEE. The chain's CDR3 is CASSPNLIAGPYEQYF. The CDR3 bases are TGTGCCAGCAGCCCCAACCTTATAGCGGGTCCGTACGAGCAGTACTTC. The full variable domain, completed using reference TRBV9 and TRBJ2-7, is DSGVTQTPKHLITATGQRVTLRCSPRSGDLSVYWYQQSLDQGLQFLIQYYNGEERAKGNILERFSAQQFPDLHSELNLSSLELGDSALYFCASSPNLIAGPYEQYFGPGTRLTVT.

This chain connects TRBV7-6 to TRBJ2-5, with TRBD2 matching 13 bases. CDR3 length: 15 residues. With 3 bases clipped from V and 2 bases from J, the junction kept 0 bases outside the gene matches. Germline V lookup: CDR1 SGHVS, CDR2 FNYEAQ. DNA for the CDR3: TGTGCCAGCAGCTTGACTAGCGGGGGGCAAGAGACCCAGTACTTC. Protein sequence: CASSLTSGGQETQYF.

The chain couples TRBV25-1 to TRBJ2-3; possibly TRBD1 for D (6 bases). The CDR3 has 16 amino acids. Germline CDR1 and CDR2: MGHDK and SYGVNS. Trimming took 5 bases from V and 0 from J, leaving 15 bases between them. In DNA form, the CDR3 reads TGTGCCAGCAGTCTCCTAGGACAGTCTAGCACAGATACGCAGTATTTT. The encoded protein is CASSLLGQSSTDTQYF. Looking up the rest from reference TRBV25-1 and TRBJ2-3 gives the full variable domain: EADIYQTPRYLVIGTGKKITLECSQTMGHDKMYWYQQDPGMELHLIHYSYGVNSTEKGDLSSESTVSRIRTEHFPLTLESARPSHTSQYLCASSLLGQSSTDTQYFGPGTRLTVL.

The gene calls are TRBV6-4 and TRBJ2-1; 14 nucleotides match TRBD2. Germline V lookup: CDR1 MRHNA, CDR2 SNTAGT. Trimming removed 8 bases from V and 7 bases from J; junction bases left unmatched: 7. The CDR3 loop spans 15 amino acids. In DNA form, the CDR3 reads TGTGCCAGCTCAAAGACTAGCGGGAGGGTGAATGAGCAGTTCTTC. It codes for CASSKTSGRVNEQFF.

The chain carries TRBV7-9 and TRBJ2-7; D is unclear. The CDR3 sequence is 13 residues long. V was clipped by 1 base and J by 5 bases, with 9 bases between them. CDR1 and CDR2 from the germline V gene are SEHNR and FQNEAQ (reference sequence). The CDR3 is CASSLGASNEQYF. The CDR3 DNA is TGTGCCAGCAGCTTAGGAGCATCCAACGAGCAGTACTTC.

This clone has a handful of counts. The chain carries TRBV10-3 and TRBJ1-1; tentative D call: TRBD1 (5 bases). The CDR3 consists of 14 residues. Germline V gives CDR1 ENHRY, CDR2 SYGVKD. The ends were cut back, 5 bases at V and 5 bases at J, with 15 bases in the middle. The CDR3: CAISSGTLGTEAFF. In nucleotides, the CDR3 is TGTGCCATCAGTTCCGGGACTCTTGGAACTGAAGCTTTCTTT.